The T cell receptor (beta chain) described here comes from a study of blood T cell repertoires in COVID-19. Measured with immunoSEQ multiplex PCR; TCRdb has only the in-frame clones, and not every one. Found here are under 55,000 clones, about nine tenths of them singletons; the top ten hold 28%. Only a few counts were recorded for this clone. CDR3 size: 14 residues. Germline values: CDR1 MNHEY, CDR2 SMNVEV (reference sequence). The junction had 5 bases not matched to a gene; V was cut back by 5 bases and J by 5 bases. The chain employs TRBV27 and TRBJ1-5; 8 bases align to TRBD1. Sequencing was done on a sample of peripheral blood. This TCR was recovered from a human donor in a cohort sampled during active COVID-19. CDR3 nucleotide sequence: TGTGCCAGCAGTCAAAACAGGGGGGATCAGCCCCAGCATTTT. Translation gives CASSQNRGDQPQHF.